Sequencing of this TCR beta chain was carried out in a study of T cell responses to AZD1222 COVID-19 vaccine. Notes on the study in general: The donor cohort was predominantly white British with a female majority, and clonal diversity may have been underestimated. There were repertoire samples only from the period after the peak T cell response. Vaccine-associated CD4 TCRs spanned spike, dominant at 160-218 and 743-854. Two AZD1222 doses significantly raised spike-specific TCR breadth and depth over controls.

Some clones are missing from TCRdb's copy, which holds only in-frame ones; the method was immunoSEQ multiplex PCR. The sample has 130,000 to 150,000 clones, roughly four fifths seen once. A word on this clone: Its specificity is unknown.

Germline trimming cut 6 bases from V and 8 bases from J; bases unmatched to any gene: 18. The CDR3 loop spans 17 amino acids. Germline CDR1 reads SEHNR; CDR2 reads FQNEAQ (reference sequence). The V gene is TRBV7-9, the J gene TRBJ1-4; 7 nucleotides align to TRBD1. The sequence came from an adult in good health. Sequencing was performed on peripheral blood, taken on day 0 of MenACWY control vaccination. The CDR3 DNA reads TGTGCCAGCAGTTCGACAGGGTACAAGACCCAATCGGAAAAACTGTTTTTT. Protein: CASSSTGYKTQSEKLFF.